These T cell receptor beta chains were read from a single sample in a study of spatial heterogeneity in lung cancer. TCRdb itself ran the 5' RACE reads through MiXCR, one entry per CDR3 protein. The sample records 20,000 to 25,000 distinct CDR3 sequences, approximately 2.8% being singletons. Sequenced material: lung tumor tissue, taken at surgery. Every receptor here comes from a male donor with early-stage non-small cell lung cancer. Each CDR3 is given with its conserved first and last residue. The order of the fields is V gene, J gene, clone size, D gene, CDR3 protein, CDR3 DNA. The D gene is left open where the match is weak. Clone size is given as once, few, many or a size class.

TRBV7-8	TRBJ2-1	many	-	CASSLVLGASSYNEQFF	TGTGCCAGCAGCTTAGTGTTGGGCGCTAGCTCCTACAATGAGCAGTTCTTC
TRBV7-9	TRBJ2-5	many	-	CASSHRGLGQETQYF	TGTGCCAGCAGCCACAGGGGACTAGGGCAAGAGACCCAGTACTTC
TRBV12-3/TRBV12-4	TRBJ1-2	many	TRBD1	CASSGGQDYGYTF	TGTGCCAGCAGTGGGGGACAGGACTATGGCTACACCTTC
TRBV5-4	TRBJ2-3	many	-	CASSLADTQYF	TGTGCCAGCAGCTTAGCAGATACGCAGTATTTT
TRBV11-2	TRBJ2-1	many	TRBD1	CASSLKTTGAYNEQFF	TGTGCCAGCAGCTTAAAGACGACAGGGGCCTACAATGAGCAGTTCTTC
TRBV20-1	TRBJ1-5	many	-	CSAREAMGNYQPQHF	TGCAGTGCTAGAGAAGCTATGGGGAACTATCAGCCCCAGCATTTT
TRBV2	TRBJ2-3	many	TRBD2	CASRPQTSGRGDTQYF	TGTGCCAGCAGGCCGCAGACTAGCGGGAGGGGGGATACGCAGTATTTT
TRBV18	TRBJ2-7	many	-	CASSPRSGGYEQYF	TGTGCCAGCTCACCACGCTCTGGGGGGTACGAGCAGTACTTC
TRBV20-1	TRBJ2-2	many	-	CRTGSRTGELFF	TGCAGAACAGGGAGTCGGACCGGGGAGCTGTTTTTT
TRBV10-3	TRBJ1-1	many	TRBD1	CAISEGGQGAWNTEAFF	TGTGCCATCAGTGAAGGGGGACAGGGGGCGTGGAACACTGAAGCTTTCTTT
TRBV5-1	TRBJ2-3	many	TRBD1	CASSLDWTGGTDTQYF	TGCGCCAGCAGCTTGGACTGGACAGGGGGAACAGATACGCAGTATTTT
TRBV29-1	TRBJ2-3	many	TRBD2	CSVVIAGGDTQYF	TGCAGCGTTGTAATAGCGGGAGGAGATACGCAGTATTTT
TRBV12-3/TRBV12-4	TRBJ2-1	many	-	CASRAAGSSYNEQFF	TGTGCCAGCAGAGCAGCGGGCTCCTCCTACAATGAGCAGTTCTTC
TRBV10-3	TRBJ2-7	many	-	CAISRTLSYEQYF	TGTGCCATCAGTCGGACTCTCTCCTACGAGCAGTACTTC
TRBV12-3/TRBV12-4	TRBJ2-2	medium-sized	-	CASRQNTGELFF	TGTGCCAGCAGGCAAAACACCGGGGAGCTGTTTTTT
TRBV5-4	TRBJ2-2	many	-	CASSLLGTGELFF	TGTGCCAGCAGCTTGTTGGGCACCGGGGAGCTGTTTTTT
TRBV3-1	TRBJ2-1	many	TRBD2	CASSQDMTSGNEQFF	TGTGCCAGCAGCCAAGATATGACTAGCGGGAATGAGCAGTTCTTC
TRBV4-2	TRBJ1-2	many	TRBD1	CASSQDPGGPYGYTF	TGTGCCAGCAGCCAAGATCCAGGGGGCCCCTATGGCTACACCTTC
TRBV10-3	TRBJ1-6	many	-	CAIRETDGTTNSPLHF	TGTGCCATCAGAGAGACAGACGGAACTACCAATTCACCCCTCCACTTT
TRBV2	TRBJ1-1	many	-	CASNILENTEAFF	TGTGCCAGCAATATTCTTGAGAACACTGAAGCTTTCTTT
TRBV29-1	TRBJ2-3	many	-	CSQRAASTDTQYF	TGCAGCCAAAGAGCGGCTAGCACAGATACGCAGTATTTT
TRBV6-1	TRBJ2-1	many	TRBD1	CASRETGGAYNEQFF	TGTGCCAGCAGAGAGACAGGGGGCGCCTACAATGAGCAGTTCTTC